This T cell receptor (beta chain) was recorded in a study of shared clonotypes between healthy human individuals. Looking at the study overall: For every donor, three CD4 naive, three CD4 memory, two CD8 naive and one CD8 memory plates were used.

Notes on the study in general: Sharing across four donors was highest in naive CD4 (roughly 5%) and lowest in memory CD8 (around 0.4%).

As to this clone: What it binds is not known.

Germline V CDR1 and CDR2: SGHTA, FQGNSA. Trimming took 3 bases from V and 2 from J; bases not matched to a gene: 7. The CDR3 covers 18 residues. Cells designated naive CD8 were CD45RO-negative and were positively selected for CCR7, with terminally differentiated effector memory CD45RA+ cells excluded. Some 30,000 T cell genomes, or about 200 ng DNA, went into the sorted-subset replicate PCRs. The table came from immunoSEQ multiplex PCR; TCRdb's copy has only in-frame clones and leaves some out. The sample lists under 700,000 clones, about 95% occurring once. The sequencing input was naive CD8+ T cells sorted from blood. The sequence derives from a woman in her 30s in good health. The chain combines TRBV7-2 with TRBJ2-6, with 10 positions matching TRBD2. CDR3 sequence: CASSFHPSGSPGANVLTF. In DNA, the CDR3 is TGTGCCAGCAGCTTTCATCCTAGCGGGAGTCCTGGGGCCAACGTCCTGACTTTC. Drawing the rest from reference TRBV7-2 and TRBJ2-6, the complete variable domain is GAGVSQSPSNKVTEKGKDVELRCDPISGHTALYWYRQSLGQGLEFLIYFQGNSAPDKSGLPSDRFSAERTGGSVSTLTIQRTQQEDSAVYLCASSFHPSGSPGANVLTFGAGSRLTVL.